Shown below are 12 T cell receptor beta chains from a single sample sequenced in a study of Epstein–Barr virus B cells in breast cancer. The SMARTer Human TCR a/b Profiling Kit built libraries from RNA for both alpha and beta chains. TCRdb fed the 5' RACE reads into MiXCR, producing one record per CDR3 protein. The data contain about 2,000 distinct CDR3 sequences, over 14% of them seen just once; the ten biggest clones take up approximately 31%. The antigens these receptors bind are not known. Sequencing was done on a sample of tumor-infiltrating lymphocytes expanded in culture. These receptors all stem from a woman aged 40 to 55 with triple-negative breast cancer.

The chain is built from TRBV6-1 and TRBJ2-5; D unresolved. Germline CDR1 MNHNS, CDR2 SASEGT. This CDR3 is 13 amino acids long. The germline V and J ends were trimmed by 7 bases and 1 base, with 10 bases remaining between them. CDR3 coding DNA: TGTGCCAGCAAGCTTCGGCTCCAAGAGACCCAGTACTTC. It is translated as CASKLRLQETQYF.

By proportion, this clonotype is medium-sized. The genes are TRBV9 and TRBJ2-5; 8 bases fit TRBD2. The germline V gene has CDR1 SGDLS and CDR2 YYNGEE. J lost 5 bases, V lost 0 bases, and 6 bases had no gene match. This CDR3 comprises 15 residues. The CDR3 region is CASSVEGGLVETQYF. CDR3 nucleotide sequence: TGTGCCAGCAGCGTAGAGGGGGGACTAGTTGAGACCCAGTACTTC.

By share, this clonotype counts as medium-sized (0.01 to 0.1%). This sequence joins TRBV3-1 and TRBJ2-3; 10 bases align to TRBD1. This CDR3 spans 13 amino acids. The germline gives CDR1 LGHDT, CDR2 YNNKEL (reference sequence). Germline trimming cut 6 bases from V and 5 bases from J; bases unmatched to any gene: 2. The CDR3 here is CASSRTGGDTQYF. The CDR3 DNA reads TGTGCCAGCAGTCGGACAGGGGGAGATACGCAGTATTTT.

As concerns this clonotype: A single base is all that separates this from a far larger clone, so a read error is likely. This rearrangement joins TRBV7-2 to TRBJ2-7, with 9 bases lining up with TRBD1. Germline loops: CDR1 SGHTA, CDR2 FQGNSA. V was clipped by 4 bases and J by 9 bases; unmatched bases: 10. CDR3 length: 14 amino acids. The CDR3 is CASSSGQGYRGQYF. In DNA form, the CDR3 reads TGTGCCAGCAGCTCGGGACAGGGATATCGGGGGCAGTACTTC. Full variable domain (rest looked up from reference TRBV7-2 and TRBJ2-7): GAGVSQSPSNKVTEKGKDVELRCDPISGHTALYWYRQSLGQGLEFLIYFQGNSAPDKSGLPSDRFSAERTGGSVSTLTIQRTQQEDSAVYLCASSSGQGYRGQYFGPGTRLTVT.

CDR3 DNA sequence: TGCAGTGCTAGAGATCTAGAGGGGATGGTCACAGATACGCAGTATTTT. Protein product: CSARDLEGMVTDTQYF. The chain joins TRBV20-1 to TRBJ2-3, with D tentatively TRBD1 or TRBD2 (5 bases each). Germline CDR1 reads DFQATT; CDR2 reads SNEGSKA (reference sequence). The CDR3 runs 16 residues. V shed 0 bases and J shed 2 bases, with 15 bases lying between them.

This clonotype is medium-sized. The CDR3 loop reads CSVERNNYGYTF. The CDR3 nucleotides read TGCAGCGTTGAACGGAACAACTATGGCTACACCTTC. The V gene is TRBV29-1, the J gene TRBJ1-2, with no clear D. The CDR3 is 12 amino acids. The germline CDR1 and CDR2 sequences are SQVTM and ANQGSEA. V was shortened by 2 bases and J by 2 bases, with 6 bases between the two germline ends.

This clonotype was counted ten times or more. This rearrangement joins TRBV7-9 to TRBJ1-5; 8 nucleotides align to TRBD1. CDR1 and CDR2 (germline): SEHNR, FQNEAQ (reference sequence). V trimming: 1 base; J trimming: 9 bases; junction bases outside the gene matches: 11. This CDR3 has 16 amino acids. The CDR3 loop reads CASSLGKTGERGPQHF. CDR3 sequence (DNA): TGTGCCAGCAGCTTAGGAAAGACAGGGGAACGTGGGCCCCAGCATTTT.

In its sample, this clonotype ranks as large. The J gene is TRBJ2-7, the V gene TRBV7-2; tentative D call: TRBD2 (5 bases). Germline-derived CDR1 and CDR2 are SGHTA and FQGNSA. The CDR3 is 12 residues long. The V gene lost 5 bases and the J gene lost 9 bases, with 14 bases spanning the gap. The CDR3 reads CASSDRNTRQYF. The CDR3 coding sequence is TGTGCCAGCAGCGATCGGAATACTAGGCAGTACTTC.

This clonotype occurred a few times. This chain connects TRBV5-4 to TRBJ2-1; D is undetermined. This CDR3 comprises 14 residues. Germline V gene lookup returns CDR1 SGHNT and CDR2 YYREEE (reference sequence). Trimming shortened V by 0 bases and J by 6 bases, and 10 bases separated the two germline ends. CDR3 sequence (DNA): TGTGCCAGCAGCTTGGTCGGTCAGCCCAATGAGCAGTTCTTC. Translation: CASSLVGQPNEQFF.

By its share, this clonotype is medium-sized (0.01 to 0.1%). The rearrangement joins TRBV19 to TRBJ2-1; 7 bases fit TRBD1. CDR1 and CDR2 from the germline V gene are LNHDA and SQIVND (reference sequence). There are 15 residues in the CDR3. J gave up 4 bases and V 2 bases, and 5 bases lay outside the gene matches. The CDR3 region has the DNA TGTGCCAGTAGTATAATTTCAGGGGGTTACAATGAGCAGTTCTTC. Translation gives CASSIISGGYNEQFF. Using reference TRBV19 and TRBJ2-1 for the parts outside the CDR3, the full variable domain is DGGITQSPKYLFRKEGQNVTLSCEQNLNHDAMYWYRQDPGQGLRLIYYSQIVNDFQKGDIAEGYSVSREKKESFPLTVTSAQKNPTAFYLCASSIISGGYNEQFFGPGTRLTVL.

This clonotype is medium-sized. V and J are TRBV18 and TRBJ1-4; possible D gene TRBD1, 5 bases. Germline-derived CDR1 and CDR2 are KGHSH and LQKENI. Trimming shortened V by 3 bases and J by 7 bases, and 15 bases separated the two germline ends. The CDR3 totals 15 residues. CDR3 protein: CASSPPGSGGEKLFF. In nucleotides, the CDR3 is TGTGCCAGCTCACCCCCCGGGTCTGGGGGTGAAAAACTGTTTTTT.

This clonotype occurred many times. The rearrangement joins TRBV30 to TRBJ2-5; TRBD2 matches at 11 bases. Trimming took 2 bases from V and 2 from J; bases not matched to a gene: 7. The germline V gene encodes CDR1 GTSNPN and CDR2 SVGIG (reference sequence). The CDR3 is 16 amino acids. This chain's CDR3 is CAWSRLGLAVQETQYF. The CDR3 nucleotides read TGTGCCTGGAGTCGCTTGGGACTAGCGGTACAAGAGACCCAGTACTTC.